This record covers a single T cell receptor (beta chain). Its target is not known. The CDR3 contains 13 residues. V lost 6 bases and J 2 bases, leaving 11 bases between the germline ends. Germline assignment: CDR1 MDHEN and CDR2 SYDVKM. This sample was taken from a study of PD-1 blockade in classical Hodgkin lymphoma. Whole-study results and caveats: Diminished baseline TCR diversity has been reported in newly diagnosed patients relative to healthy donors. The origin of the repertoire differences remains undefined, with disease activity or prior therapy as possible causes.

This sample's time point: newly diagnosed, previously untreated cHL patient sample. PBMCs from patients with newly diagnosed, untreated classical Hodgkin lymphoma served as a comparison group for the relapsed/refractory trial patients. TCRdb's copy holds only in-frame clones and misses some; the assay was immunoSEQ multiplex PCR. The table has 20,000 to 25,000 clones, approximately 94% seen once. The sequence came from a human donor with classical Hodgkin lymphoma. Source material: peripheral blood mononuclear cells (PBMCs). The chain recombines TRBV28 with TRBJ2-7, with D maybe TRBD1 (6 bases). The CDR3 reads CASRPGQTYEQYF. For the CDR3, the DNA is TGTGCCAGCAGACCCGGACAGACCTACGAGCAGTACTTC.